This TCR beta chain was observed in a study of cytomegalovirus exposure and HLA in healthy donors. Primers for the PCR totalled 60 Vbeta and 13 Jbeta. Sequenced by immunoSEQ multiplex PCR; TCRdb stores in-frame clones only, minus some. The data contain 200,000 or so clones, 70% to 90% of them singletons. The V segment lost 8 bases and the J segment 1 base; nucleotides outside the gene matches: 10. The CDR3 is made up of 17 amino acids. Per germline, CDR1 SNHLY and CDR2 FYNNEI. On this clone itself: Antigen unknown.

Regarding the study as a whole: Presence/absence analyses assumed roughly uniform sequencing depth across donors, which may not hold. The likely explanation for a cluster of highly shared sequence variants was sequencing artifact.

The V and J genes are TRBV2 and TRBJ2-2; 10 nucleotides match TRBD2. The source is a human donor in good health. Sample: PBMCs. DNA of the CDR3: TGTGCCAGCCAGCTGGAGCGGGAGGGCCAGAACACCGGGGAGCTGTTTTTT. This translates into CASQLEREGQNTGELFF.